This is a list of T cell receptor beta chains from one sample in a study of T cell repertoires in cytomegalovirus infection. Their antigens are not known. TCRdb reprocessed the reads with MiXCR, giving one entry per CDR3 protein. The sample has about 700,000 distinct CDR3 sequences; around 35% are singletons. The sample in question was cultured PBMCs, obtained from culture after CMV antigen stimulation. Receptors were obtained from a human donor in good health (CMV status not recorded). Some clones in this sample may be carry-over from other donors' samples. Both conserved end residues are part of each CDR3. D genes are given only for firm matches. Expanded clones are given a class, and other clones once, few, many or no size at all.

J gene	D gene	clone size	V gene	CDR3 protein	CDR3 DNA
TRBJ2-1	TRBD2	.	TRBV4-2	CASSPRLAGVSYNEQFF	TGTGCCAGCAGCCCCCGACTAGCGGGGGTCTCCTACAATGAGCAGTTCTTC
TRBJ2-5	TRBD2	many	TRBV7-2	CASSLGTSGYQETQYF	TGTGCCAGCAGCTTGGGGACTAGCGGTTACCAAGAGACCCAGTACTTC
TRBJ1-2	TRBD1	.	TRBV18	CASSDSQGANYGYTF	TGTGCCAGCTCAGACTCACAGGGGGCTAACTATGGCTACACCTTC
TRBJ1-2	.	.	TRBV4-3	CASSQAGRRYGYTF	TGCGCCAGCAGCCAAGCCGGACGCCGCTATGGCTACACCTTC
TRBJ2-5	.	.	TRBV28	CASSPPAGHGETQYF	TGTGCCAGCAGCCCCCCGGCAGGCCACGGAGAGACCCAGTACTTC
TRBJ2-5	TRBD1	many	TRBV7-2	CASSLAGTGEETQYF	TGTGCCAGCAGCTTAGCTGGGACAGGGGAAGAGACCCAGTACTTC
TRBJ1-5	.	few	TRBV7-2	CASSLNPGQFNQPQHF	TGTGCCAGCAGCTTAAATCCTGGACAGTTCAATCAGCCCCAGCATTTT
TRBJ2-1	.	.	TRBV28	CASSSRPLNEQFF	TGTGCCAGCAGTTCCCGGCCCCTCAATGAGCAGTTCTTC
TRBJ2-7	.	.	TRBV6-6	CASDDMGGANIYEQYF	TGTGCCAGCGACGATATGGGCGGGGCAAACATCTACGAGCAGTACTTC
TRBJ2-3	.	.	TRBV12-5	CASGSDISTDTQYF	TGTGCTAGTGGTTCCGACATTAGCACAGATACGCAGTATTTT
TRBJ2-7	.	.	TRBV19	CASSIPSSYEQYF	TGTGCCAGTAGTATCCCTAGTTCCTACGAGCAGTACTTC
TRBJ1-2	.	.	TRBV10-3	CAAAGITNYGYTF	TGTGCCGCGGCCGGAATAACTAACTATGGCTACACCTTC
TRBJ1-1	.	.	TRBV5-6	CASSSRAFEAFF	TGTGCCAGCAGCTCGCGGGCCTTTGAAGCTTTCTTT
TRBJ1-1	TRBD1	once	TRBV2	CASRHPGQVIF	TGTGCCAGCAGGCATCCAGGACAGGTCATATTT
TRBJ1-1	.	.	TRBV12-3/TRBV12-4	CASSFLSRGPGGAFF	TGTGCCAGCAGTTTTCTCTCCCGGGGGCCGGGTGGAGCTTTCTTT
TRBJ1-5	.	once	TRBV6-2/TRBV6-3	CASSQPWYRNQPQHF	TGTGCCAGCAGCCAACCTTGGTACAGAAATCAGCCCCAGCATTTT
TRBJ2-3	TRBD1	few	TRBV7-8	CASSDKGAGTDTQYF	TGTGCCAGCAGCGATAAGGGGGCTGGCACAGATACGCAGTATTTT
TRBJ1-1	.	.	TRBV20-1	CSASPANTEAFF	TGCAGTGCTAGCCCCGCGAACACTGAAGCTTTCTTT
TRBJ1-2	.	.	TRBV27	CASSLSDSYGYTF	TGTGCCAGCAGTTTATCGGACAGCTATGGCTACACCTTC
TRBJ2-2	.	.	TRBV19	CASSAQRGGELFF	TGTGCCAGTAGTGCTCAGAGGGGCGGGGAGCTGTTTTTT
TRBJ2-3	TRBD1	.	TRBV7-3	CASSSRDRWTDTQYF	TGTGCCAGCAGCTCCCGGGACAGGTGGACAGATACGCAGTATTTT
TRBJ1-1	TRBD1	many	TRBV7-6	CASSPWGQSNTEAFF	TGTGCCAGCAGCCCCTGGGGACAGTCGAACACTGAAGCTTTCTTT
TRBJ2-2	TRBD2	few	TRBV20-1	CSASGVAGGPSNGGELFF	TGCAGTGCTAGCGGGGTAGCGGGGGGTCCTTCAAATGGCGGGGAGCTGTTTTTT
TRBJ2-1	.	.	TRBV7-6	CASSPRTEGSEQFF	TGTGCCAGCAGCCCTAGGACTGAGGGGAGTGAGCAGTTCTTC
TRBJ2-5	.	large	TRBV7-2	CASSLGTQGSPKETQYF	TGTGCCAGCAGCTTAGGCACACAGGGAAGTCCTAAAGAGACCCAGTACTTC
TRBJ1-2	.	.	TRBV5-4	CASSAQNYGYTF	TGTGCCAGCTCGGCCCAAAACTATGGCTACACCTTC
TRBJ2-1	TRBD1	.	TRBV7-8	CASSPRTGISYNEQFF	TGTGCCAGCAGCCCCCGGACAGGAATCTCCTACAATGAGCAGTTCTTC
TRBJ1-4	.	.	TRBV7-9	CASSQRLDGGNEKLFF	TGTGCCAGCAGTCAAAGGCTGGACGGAGGTAATGAAAAACTGTTTTTT
TRBJ1-4	TRBD1	few	TRBV12-3/TRBV12-4	CASNRQGTNEKLFF	TGTGCCAGCAACCGACAGGGGACTAATGAAAAACTGTTTTTT
TRBJ2-7	TRBD2	few	TRBV7-9	CASSAERGAYEQYF	TGTGCCAGCAGCGCGGAACGGGGGGCCTACGAGCAGTACTTC
TRBJ1-1	.	.	TRBV4-1	CASSRQEGGLTEAFF	TGCGCCAGCAGCCGGCAAGAGGGGGGCCTGACTGAAGCTTTCTTT
TRBJ2-1	.	.	TRBV6-2/TRBV6-3	CASITGPSSYNEQFF	TGTGCCAGCATTACGGGACCCTCCTCCTACAATGAGCAGTTCTTC
TRBJ2-7	.	.	TRBV20-1	CSGGEPYEQYF	TGCAGTGGGGGGGAACCCTACGAGCAGTACTTC
TRBJ2-5	.	once	TRBV6-2/TRBV6-3	CASNLGGLAETQYF	TGTGCCAGCAACCTAGGGGGTTTAGCGGAGACCCAGTACTTC
TRBJ1-1	TRBD1	.	TRBV6-1	CASSLLGTATEAFF	TGTGCCAGCAGTTTGCTCGGGACAGCCACTGAAGCTTTCTTT
TRBJ1-3	.	.	TRBV12-3/TRBV12-4	CASSPTAGNTIYF	TGTGCCAGCAGCCCTACTGCTGGAAACACCATATATTTT
TRBJ2-1	TRBD2	few	TRBV7-2	CASSLAGTRNEQFF	TGTGCCAGCAGCTTAGCCGGGACTAGGAATGAGCAGTTCTTC
TRBJ1-5	.	.	TRBV2	CASSEARSTGTQPQHF	TGTGCCAGCAGTGAAGCGAGGAGTACGGGGACTCAGCCCCAGCATTTT
TRBJ2-7	TRBD1	few	TRBV18	CASSRSQGPYEQYF	TGTGCCAGCTCACGATCACAGGGGCCCTACGAGCAGTACTTC
TRBJ2-3	.	.	TRBV12-3/TRBV12-4	CASSTTYQGGTDTQYF	TGTGCCAGCAGTACCACTTATCAGGGTGGCACAGATACGCAGTATTTT
TRBJ2-5	TRBD2	.	TRBV6-2/TRBV6-3	CASRPTSNATQYF	TGTGCCAGCAGGCCGACTAGCAACGCGACCCAGTACTTC
TRBJ1-3	.	many	TRBV7-2	CASSFVRNTIYF	TGTGCCAGCAGCTTCGTTAGAAACACCATATATTTT
TRBJ2-2	TRBD2	.	TRBV5-4	CASSPGSGSWTGELFF	TGTGCCAGCAGCCCCGGGAGCGGGAGTTGGACCGGGGAGCTGTTTTTT
TRBJ2-3	.	many	TRBV7-2	CASSLDPYTDTQYF	TGTGCCAGCAGCTTAGATCCATACACCGATACGCAGTATTTT
TRBJ1-2	.	.	TRBV2	CASSEALHRQIYGYTF	TGTGCCAGCAGTGAAGCGCTCCACCGACAGATCTATGGCTACACCTTC
TRBJ2-6	.	.	TRBV6-6	CASSYFAGAPGANVLTF	TGTGCCAGCAGTTACTTTGCAGGAGCCCCGGGGGCCAACGTCCTGACTTTC
TRBJ2-5	TRBD2	.	TRBV15	CATSWMASGPETQYF	TGTGCCACCAGTTGGATGGCTAGCGGTCCAGAGACCCAGTACTTC
TRBJ2-2	.	.	TRBV14	CASSQVTEGELFF	TGTGCCAGCAGCCAAGTCACCGAAGGGGAGCTGTTTTTT
TRBJ2-7	TRBD1	.	TRBV7-6	CASSLRDRGLGYEQYF	TGTGCCAGCAGCTTACGGGACAGGGGACTCGGTTACGAGCAGTACTTC
TRBJ1-1	TRBD1	few	TRBV5-1	CASSSKGTDLNTEAFF	TGCGCCAGCAGCTCAAAAGGGACAGACCTGAACACTGAAGCTTTCTTT
TRBJ2-7	.	.	TRBV19	CVSGSLPSPRSYEQYF	TGTGTCAGCGGTAGCTTACCGAGTCCCCGATCCTACGAGCAGTACTTC
TRBJ2-1	TRBD2	many	TRBV7-8	CASSLFPGSGRNEQFF	TGTGCCAGCAGCTTATTCCCGGGTAGCGGGAGAAATGAGCAGTTCTTC
TRBJ1-2	.	few	TRBV7-9	CASTPGGYGYTF	TGTGCCAGCACCCCGGGGGGCTATGGCTACACCTTC
TRBJ2-5	TRBD2	.	TRBV2	CASRLLSGSRQETQYF	TGTGCCAGCAGATTACTTAGCGGGAGTAGGCAAGAGACCCAGTACTTC